This entry describes one T cell receptor (beta chain). Because the library targeted alpha chains, this beta chain is an off-target read whose size means little. The sample belongs to a study of spatial heterogeneity in lung cancer. The germline V gene has CDR1 SGHAT and CDR2 FQDESV (reference sequence). The CDR3 has 18 residues. V lost 5 bases, J lost 2 bases, and 14 bases stayed unmatched. MiXCR was run by TCRdb on the 5' RACE reads, yielding one entry per CDR3 protein. The table records over 9,500 distinct CDR3 sequences, roughly 3.5% of them present only once. Sample time point: sample taken at primary tumor resection. Material for sequencing was whole RNA from tumor, nontumor lung or frozen PBMC, left unsorted.

The rearrangement joins TRBV11-1 to TRBJ2-1, with 8 positions matching TRBD2. The sequences come from PBMCs, collected at surgery. The sequence was obtained from a female donor with early-stage non-small cell lung cancer. The CDR3 bases are TGTGCCAGCAGCCCCCGGACTAGCCGGGTTCTACCCTACAATGAGCAGTTCTTC. This codes for CASSPRTSRVLPYNEQFF.